This entry features one T cell receptor (beta chain) sequence. Looked up from germline, CDR1 is LNHDA and CDR2 is SQIVND (reference sequence). There are 15 residues in the CDR3. After removal of 4 bases from V and 5 bases from J, the junction contained 8 bases not matched to a gene. The data were obtained in a study of OX40 agonist ivuxolimab in advanced cancers. Only in-frame clones appear in the TCRdb table, and some are missing; sequencing was by immunoSEQ multiplex PCR. The sample lists roughly 41,000 clones, approximately 90% occurring once. The sequence derives from an adult with an advanced solid tumor such as melanoma, head and neck, liver or kidney cancer. Material: CD4+ or CD8+ T cells sorted from blood, obtained in a trial of the OX40 agonist ivuxolimab. The J gene is TRBJ2-3, the V gene TRBV19; 8 bases align to TRBD2. In nucleotides, the CDR3 is TGTGCCAGTAGTAGCGGGGGGCTGGGTGGAGATACGCAGTATTTT. Translated: CASSSGGLGGDTQYF. Supplemented by reference TRBV19 and TRBJ2-3, the full variable domain reads DGGITQSPKYLFRKEGQNVTLSCEQNLNHDAMYWYRQDPGQGLRLIYYSQIVNDFQKGDIAEGYSVSREKKESFPLTVTSAQKNPTAFYLCASSSGGLGGDTQYFGPGTRLTVL.